Listed here are 21 T cell receptor beta chains from one sample, sequenced in a study of human T cells and chemical hapten exposure. Time point meaning: pre-sensitization, week 0. Specified treatment: therapeutic diphenylcyclopropenone sensitization with weekly scalp DPC. From the RACE reads, TCRdb called clonotypes with MiXCR, one entry per CDR3 protein. Altogether about 110,000 distinct CDR3 sequences are present, more than 10% being singletons, with the ten largest covering 1.6%. The source was whole blood, collected in connection with sensitization to the hapten diphenylcyclopropenone (DPC). The receptors shown here come from a woman in her forties or fifties with alopecia areata. Some clones in this sample may be carry-over from other donors' samples.

The table lists this clonotype with a few counts. The chain has TRBV6-5 and TRBJ1-3, with a weak D call TRBD1 (6 bases). The CDR3 consists of 12 residues. Germline CDR1 is MNHEY and CDR2 is SVGAGI. V was cut by 10 bases and J by 4 bases, with 11 bases left in between. CDR3 nucleotide sequence: TGTGCCACGGGGACACCAGGAAACACCATATATTTT. It translates to CATGTPGNTIYF.

The rearrangement links TRBV29-1 to TRBJ2-3; no definite D call. The V and J ends lost 1 base and 4 bases respectively, with 9 bases between them. Germline V gene lookup returns CDR1 SQVTM and CDR2 ANQGSEA. CDR3 size: 13 residues. The CDR3 region is CSVEVGYSDTQYF. CDR3 nucleotide sequence: TGCAGCGTTGAAGTCGGCTATTCAGATACGCAGTATTTT.

This clonotype was seen many times. The chain uses TRBV18 and TRBJ1-1; unclear D gene. With 3 bases removed from V and 2 bases from J, the gap between germline ends came to 10 bases. This CDR3 has 14 amino acids. Germline CDR1 reads KGHSH; CDR2 reads LQKENI. CDR3 amino acids: CASSPPSQNTEAFF. The CDR3 nucleotides are TGTGCCAGCTCACCCCCTTCTCAAAACACTGAAGCTTTCTTT.

This clonotype was detected a few times. The chain is built from TRBV7-2 and TRBJ1-5, with TRBD1 matching 8 bases. The germline V gene encodes CDR1 SGHTA and CDR2 FQGNSA. Losses at the gene ends were 4 bases for V and 2 bases for J; bases not matched to a gene: 4. The CDR3 sequence is 15 residues long. CDR3 residues: CASSSDRGRNQPQHF. In nucleotides, the CDR3 is TGTGCCAGCAGCTCCGACAGGGGACGCAATCAGCCCCAGCATTTT.

The chain links TRBV3-1 to TRBJ1-1; weak D call: TRBD1 (5 bases). The CDR3 covers 14 residues. The ends were cut back, 4 bases at V and 0 bases at J, with 9 bases in the middle. CDR1 is LGHDT, CDR2 YNNKEL, per germline (reference sequence). This CDR3 is CASSRDSLNTEAFF. In DNA form, the CDR3 reads TGTGCCAGCAGCCGAGACAGCCTGAACACTGAAGCTTTCTTT. Drawing the rest from reference TRBV3-1 and TRBJ1-1, the complete variable domain is DTAVSQTPKYLVTQMGNDKSIKCEQNLGHDTMYWYKQDSKKFLKIMFSYNNKELIINETVPNRFSPKSPDKAHLNLHINSLELGDSAVYFCASSRDSLNTEAFFGQGTRLTVV.

In this sample, this clonotype turned up many times. The chain has TRBV6-2 or TRBV6-3 and TRBJ2-6; D call uncertain. Per the germline V gene, CDR1 is MNHEY and CDR2 is SVGEGT. CDR3 size: 13 residues. V was shortened by 4 bases and J by 1 base, with 2 bases between the two germline ends. The CDR3 nucleotides read TGTGCCAGCAGTTTGTCTGGGGCCAACGTCCTGACTTTC. It is translated as CASSLSGANVLTF.

The chain is built from TRBV4-1 and TRBJ2-1; 12 nucleotides line up with TRBD2. This CDR3 spans 15 amino acids. J lost 7 bases, V lost 4 bases, and 5 bases had no gene match. Germline CDR1 reads MGHRA; CDR2 reads YSYEKL. The DNA for the CDR3 is TGCGCCAGCAGCCGTACCGGGACTAGCGGGAATGAGCAGTTCTTC. Translating it yields CASSRTGTSGNEQFF.

V gene TRBV5-1 combines with J gene TRBJ2-7, with TRBD1 as a possible D gene (6 bases). The V gene lost 1 base and the J gene lost 4 bases, with 15 bases spanning the gap. Germline values: CDR1 SGHRS, CDR2 YFSETQ. The CDR3 covers 15 residues. For the CDR3, the DNA is TGCGCCAGCAGCTTGACAGGGTCGGGACAATACGAGCAGTACTTC. Its translation is CASSLTGSGQYEQYF. The full variable domain, its missing parts supplied by reference TRBV5-1 and TRBJ2-7, is KAGVTQTPRYLIKTRGQQVTLSCSPISGHRSVSWYQQTPGQGLQFLFEYFSETQRNKGNFPGRFSGRQFSNSRSEMNVSTLELGDSALYLCASSLTGSGQYEQYFGPGTRLTVT.

The chain links TRBV11-2 to TRBJ1-4; D call uncertain. V lost 9 bases and J lost 5, with 10 bases in between. CDR3 length: 12 residues. CDR1 is SGHAT and CDR2 is FQNNGV in the germline V gene. The CDR3 reads CASSALNEKLFF. CDR3 nucleotides: TGTGCCAGTTCGGCACTCAATGAAAAACTGTTTTTT.

This clonotype was counted between two and nine times. The chain links TRBV28 to TRBJ2-7, with no clear D. Per the germline V gene, CDR1 is MDHEN and CDR2 is SYDVKM. The CDR3 runs 14 residues. The V end lost 7 bases, the J end lost 3 bases, and 16 bases lay between the germline ends. CDR3 nucleotide sequence: TGTGCCAGCACCCCCAGTCAGGACCTCTACGAGCAGTACTTC. This sequence encodes CASTPSQDLYEQYF.

This clonotype was found many times. This chain connects TRBV6-5 to TRBJ2-7; 8 nucleotides match TRBD1. The V gene's germline CDR1 is MNHEY and CDR2 SVGAGI. The CDR3 consists of 15 residues. Unmatched junction bases numbered 11, after V lost 6 bases and J lost 4 bases. The CDR3 nucleotides are TGTGCCAGCAGGCCGACAGGGGCGCAGGGGTACGAGCAGTACTTC. This encodes CASRPTGAQGYEQYF.

This clonotype turned up a few times. The chain combines TRBV27 with TRBJ2-2; perhaps TRBD1 as D (6 bases). This CDR3 is built from 14 residues. Deletions cut 4 bases from V and 6 bases from J, with 12 bases between. CDR1 and CDR2 from the germline V gene are MNHEY and SMNVEV (reference sequence). The CDR3, as DNA: TGTGCCAGCAGTTCCCTAAACAGGGCCGGGGAGCTGTTTTTT. The encoded protein is CASSSLNRAGELFF.

This rearrangement joins TRBV6-2 or TRBV6-3 to TRBJ2-7; D not certain. Trimming shortened V by 6 bases and J by 6 bases, and 21 bases separated the two germline ends. CDR1 is MNHEY, CDR2 SVGEGT, per germline. The CDR3 totals 15 residues. CDR3 DNA sequence: TGTGCCAGCAGGCCACGATCCCCGATCCCACTCGAGCAGTACTTC. Amino acid sequence: CASRPRSPIPLEQYF.

This clonotype appeared a few times. The chain is built from TRBV11-3 and TRBJ2-7, with D possibly called TRBD1 or TRBD2 (5 bases each). Trimming removed 3 bases from V and 0 bases from J, with 12 bases in between. CDR1 SGHNT and CDR2 YENEEA come from the germline V gene. This CDR3 contains 15 residues. The CDR3 DNA reads TGTGCCAGCAGCTTCGGGGCACCCAGCTCCTACGAGCAGTACTTC. Amino acids: CASSFGAPSSYEQYF.

Remarks on this clonotype: One junction end does not reproduce the germline sequence, and a read error may be involved. The rearrangement links TRBV20-1 to TRBJ2-7; no definite D call. The CDR3 spans 11 residues. Germline lookup yields CDR1 DFQATT and CDR2 SNEGSKA (reference sequence). The CDR3 spells CSVRPLYEQYF. In DNA form, the CDR3 reads TGCAGTGTTAGACCCCTCTACGAGCAGTACTTC.

This clonotype has at least ten counts. The chain joins TRBV6-1 to TRBJ2-6; D is unresolved. CDR3 length equals 15 residues. V lost 2 bases, J lost 4 bases, and 9 bases lay in between. Looked up from germline, CDR1 is MNHNS and CDR2 is SASEGT. The CDR3 DNA sequence: TGTGCCAGCAGTGAAAAGGTTGCAGGGGCCAACGTCCTGACTTTC. This gives the protein CASSEKVAGANVLTF.

The rearrangement joins TRBV6-6 to TRBJ1-6; D not resolved. Germline CDR1 and CDR2: MNHNY and SVGAGI (reference sequence). Trimming shortened V by 0 bases and J by 10 bases, and 7 bases separated the two germline ends. This CDR3 is 13 amino acids long. CDR3 in amino acids: CASSYSDRSPLHF. For the CDR3, the DNA is TGTGCCAGCAGTTACTCAGATCGGTCACCCCTCCACTTT.

This clonotype was counted at least ten times. The rearrangement joins TRBV20-1 to TRBJ1-1; D remains unclear. The germline V gene has CDR1 DFQATT and CDR2 SNEGSKA (reference sequence). V lost 3 bases, J lost 0 bases, and 14 bases lay in between. The CDR3 length is 15 residues. The CDR3 loop is CSASSRAGLNTEAFF. The CDR3 DNA is TGCAGTGCTAGTTCTCGGGCTGGTTTGAACACTGAAGCTTTCTTT.

This clonotype was found many times. The chain carries TRBV7-9 and TRBJ2-5; D gene ambiguous. CDR3 size: 12 residues. The germline V and J ends were trimmed by 8 bases and 3 bases, with 10 bases remaining between them. CDR1 is SEHNR, CDR2 FQNEAQ, per germline (reference sequence). The CDR3 spells CASQSLEETQYF. DNA for the CDR3: TGTGCCAGCCAGTCGTTGGAAGAGACCCAGTACTTC.

This clonotype was seen only a few times. This rearrangement joins TRBV28 to TRBJ1-5; the D gene is possibly TRBD1 (5 bases). The CDR3 sequence is 14 residues long. Trimming stripped 1 base from V and 4 bases from J, with 8 bases between. CDR1 and CDR2 (germline): MDHEN, SYDVKM. The CDR3 DNA reads as TGTGCCAGCAGTTTATCCCAGGGAAATCAGCCCCAGCATTTT. This codes for CASSLSQGNQPQHF.

The gene calls are TRBV4-3 and TRBJ2-7; D remains unclear. CDR3 size: 13 residues. CDR1 and CDR2 (germline): LGHNA, YSLEER. Trimming shortened V by 0 bases and J by 2 bases, and 5 bases separated the two germline ends. The CDR3 sequence is CASSQELPYEQYF. In DNA, the CDR3 is TGCGCCAGCAGCCAAGAACTACCCTACGAGCAGTACTTC.